The present TCR beta chain was sequenced within a study of identical twins. The study's findings and limits: Where beta out-of-frame sequences were concerned, excess twin sharing was weaker.

This CDR3 region has 15 residues. From germline, CDR1 is LNHNV and CDR2 YYDKDF (reference sequence). V was pared by 3 bases and J by 2 bases, with 11 bases between. TCRdb re-called the 5' RACE reads through MiXCR, storing one row per CDR3 protein. Of around 960,000 distinct CDR3 sequences listed, around an eighth are singletons. This clonotype was picked up a small number of times. The antigen is undetermined. The same data also went into a second study, on yellow fever vaccine responses in identical twins.

The receptor comes from a young woman in good health. Sequencing input: PBMCs. V and J are TRBV15 and TRBJ2-4; D ambiguous. The CDR3 sequence is CATSSDLGTKNIQYF. Written as DNA, the CDR3 is TGTGCCACCAGCAGTGATCTGGGGACCAAAAACATTCAGTACTTC.